Below, 9 T cell receptor beta chains from the same sample are listed, as sequenced in a study of tumor-infiltrating lymphocytes in primary liver carcinoma. Both blood RNA, taken from unsorted whole blood, and germline DNA were extracted. Priming with a constant-region primer yielded TCR beta cDNA from roughly 500 ng total RNA. Library construction for TCR beta comprised three nested multiplex PCR rounds performed with slightly modified ARM-PCR. Running around 9 cycles apiece, the first two PCR rounds relied on TRBV1-TRBV30 forward primers together with a C-beta reverse primer. TCRdb ran MiXCR on the multiplex PCR reads and lists one entry per CDR3 protein. The data hold around 330,000 distinct CDR3 sequences, with around three fifths observed a single time. Sample: peripheral blood. The receptor set was obtained from a woman aged 30 to 39 with primary liver carcinoma and hepatitis B virus infection.

V gene TRBV29-1 combines with J gene TRBJ2-2, with D maybe TRBD2 (6 bases). Trimming shortened V by 1 base and J by 4 bases, and 10 bases separated the two germline ends. CDR1 is SQVTM and CDR2 is ANQGSEA in the germline V gene. This CDR3 is built from 14 residues. CDR3 amino acids: CSVEGTKSTGELFF. In DNA form, the CDR3 reads TGCAGCGTTGAAGGGACTAAGAGCACCGGGGAGCTGTTTTTT.

The chain combines TRBV12-3 or TRBV12-4 with TRBJ2-1, with 12 bases lining up with TRBD2. The CDR3 spans 15 residues. V shed 1 base and J 7 bases; nucleotides not matched to a gene: 2. The CDR3 reads CASSLGTSGTNEQFF. CDR3 bases: TGTGCCAGCAGTTTAGGGACTAGCGGGACGAATGAGCAGTTCTTC.

A remark on this clonotype: A much larger clone lies one base from this, so it may be a read error. The V and J genes are TRBV29-1 and TRBJ2-7, with 10 bases aligning to TRBD1. This CDR3 is 15 amino acids long. CDR1 SQVTM and CDR2 ANQGSEA come from the germline V gene. Losses at the gene ends were 8 bases for V and 2 bases for J; bases not matched to a gene: 12. The CDR3 here is CSFLFLGQGTYEQYF. The CDR3 coding sequence is TGCAGCTTTCTTTTCCTGGGACAGGGGACCTACGAGCAGTACTTC.

On this clonotype itself: Since the CDR3 does not end with the conserved phenylalanine or tryptophan, this likely comes from a read error. The chain employs TRBV11-2 and TRBJ1-2; no reliable D call. The ends were cut back, 3 bases at V and 8 bases at J, with 13 bases in the middle. CDR1 and CDR2 from the germline V gene are SGHAT and FQNNGV. The CDR3 covers 13 residues. CDR3 sequence: CASSFPTGGGYTL. The CDR3 DNA reads TGTGCCAGCAGCTTCCCGACCGGAGGGGGCTACACCCTA.

The chain links TRBV7-8 to TRBJ1-1, with 7 bases identical to TRBD1. The CDR3 covers 16 residues. CDR1 and CDR2 from the germline V gene are SGHVS and FQNEAQ. Trimming cost V 4 bases and J 4 bases; bases outside gene matches: 12. The CDR3 coding sequence is TGTGCCAGCAGCTCAAGAGCCGGGACAGCTACCACTGAAGCTTTCTTT. Translation: CASSSRAGTATTEAFF.

The chain carries TRBV20-1 and TRBJ2-7; D tentatively fits TRBD1 or TRBD2 (5 bases each). Germline assignment: CDR1 DFQATT and CDR2 SNEGSKA (reference sequence). The CDR3 covers 11 residues. Deletions cut 7 bases from V and 3 bases from J, with 10 bases between. The CDR3: CSVGTHYEQYF. Here the CDR3 DNA reads TGCAGTGTTGGGACCCACTACGAGCAGTACTTC.

With respect to this clonotype: This clone may be a read error of a much larger clone one base away. The V gene is TRBV12-3 or TRBV12-4, the J gene TRBJ1-5; no firm D call. The CDR3 has 14 residues. The CDR3 region has the DNA TGTGCCAGCAGTTCACGGGAGGGCAATCAGCCCCGGCATTTT. Encoded protein: CASSSREGNQPRHF.

Notes on this clonotype: A read error may account for a junction end that differs from germline. The rearrangement links TRBV28 to TRBJ2-5; 9 bases map to TRBD1. This CDR3 comprises 15 residues. In germline, CDR1 is MDHEN, CDR2 SYDVKM. The CDR3 nucleotides are TGTGCCAGCAGTTCTCTGGGACAGGGCCAAGAGAGCCAGTACTTC. Translated, it gives CASSSLGQGQESQYF.

To note about this clonotype: Germline is not matched at one junction end, which may reflect a read error. The V gene is TRBV4-1, the J gene TRBJ1-3; D gene uncertain. CDR3 length: 15 residues. Germline CDR1 and CDR2: MGHRA and YSYEKL. CDR3 DNA sequence: TGCGCCAGCAGCCAAGATACCGGGGATGGAAACATCATATATTTT. Its translation is CASSQDTGDGNIIYF.